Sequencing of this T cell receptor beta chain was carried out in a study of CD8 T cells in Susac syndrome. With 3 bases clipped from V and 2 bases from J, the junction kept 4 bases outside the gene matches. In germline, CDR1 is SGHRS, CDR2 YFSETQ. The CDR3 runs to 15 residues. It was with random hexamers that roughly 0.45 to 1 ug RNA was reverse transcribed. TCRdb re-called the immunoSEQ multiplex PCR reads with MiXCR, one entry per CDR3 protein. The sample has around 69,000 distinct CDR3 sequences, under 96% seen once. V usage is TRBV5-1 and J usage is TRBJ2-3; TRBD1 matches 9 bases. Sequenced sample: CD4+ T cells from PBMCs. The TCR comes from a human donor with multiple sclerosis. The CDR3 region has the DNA TGCGCCAGCAGCTCCACAGGGGGCTTCACAGATACGCAGTATTTT. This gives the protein CASSSTGGFTDTQYF.